What follows is one T cell receptor beta chain and its context. This receptor's antigen is unknown. This specimen comes from a study of CXCR3-negative and CXCR3-positive naive CD8 T cells (dated by TCRdb to the late 2010s). About the investigation overall: About 135 million TRB reads were obtained in total, roughly 1.5 +/- 0.3 million reads per library. The diversity and physicochemical repertoire analyses included ten to eleven donors pooled from two independent experiments. For the TRBV-TRBJ cluster analysis, the naive subsets came from roughly 5 donors, while the memory cells came from 3 donors.

The investigation overall reported the following: TRB CDR3s from CXCR3-positive naive cells showed higher hydrophobicity (lower Kidera factor 4), lower energy, and higher strength and volume indices than CXCR3-negative naive cells. TRBV-TRBJ usage was similar between naive CXCR3-negative and CXCR3-positive cells from the same donor, while memory cells showed distinct patterns. Because CXCR3 expression was partially decreased after cryopreservation, freshly isolated PBMCs were used for most assays. Surface CD5, linked to self-reactivity in mice, was comparable between naive subsets; TCR interaction strength was therefore also inferred from TRB CDR3 physicochemical properties. Repertoire diversity was comparably high in both naive subsets but much lower in memory CD8+ T cells.

Each CD8+ T cell subset was flow-sorted in triplicate, with over 250,000 cells per subset placed directly into RLT lysis buffer. Naive CD8+ T cells were defined stringently as CD45RO-CCR7+CD27+CD95- to exclude memory contaminants. Peripheral blood mononuclear cells were isolated from buffy coats by standard density gradient centrifugation. Naive CXCR3-negative and CXCR3-positive CD8+ T cells were flow-sorted on a FACSAria III. Total RNA was extracted from sorted cells using an RNeasy Mini Kit. The germline V gene sets CDR1 to SNHLY and CDR2 to FYNNEI. The CDR3 sequence holds 11 residues, the cysteine and phenylalanine included. A DNA sequence was not provided. The sample was run on a NextSeq 550. The Human TCR Profiling Kit (MiLaboratory) was used to prepare UMI-labeled 5' RACE TRB cDNA libraries. The full amount of extracted RNA was used for cDNA synthesis, and the full amount of resulting cDNA was used for PCR amplification. Libraries were prepared in parallel using an identical number of PCR cycles. The original pipeline was this. About 53,000 +/- 9,400 unique UMI-labeled TRB cDNA molecules per library were extracted with MIGEC and MiXCR, with at least two reads per UMI required. An average of about 40,000 +/- 10,000 functional in-frame TRB CDR3 nucleotide clonotypes without stop codons was found per library. After each sample was downsampled to 5000 UMI-labeled TRB molecules, VDJtools was used to calculate diversity metrics such as normalized Shannon-Wiener and Chao1. Clonotype-size-weighted physicochemical properties of the central five CDR3 residues (interaction energy, strength, volume and Kidera factor 4) were computed in VDJtools. Reads reprocessed by TCRdb are summarized as one entry per CDR3 protein sequence, and DNA is absent. What appears here as the V and J calls and clone size reflects TCRdb's work, not the paper's. Per the sample table, the count is nearly 90,000 distinct CDR3 sequences. The top ten constitute roughly 0.89% of the sample.

The sequence came from a human donor in good health. Some clones in this sample may be carry-over from other donors' samples. The sequencing sample was made of naive CXCR3+ CD8+ T cells from blood. In light of the paper, this sample's cell subset or site label describes: CD45RO-CCR7+CD27+CD95- naive CD8+ T cells expressing CXCR3 (TNR3+). This receptor chain uses TRBV2 and TRBJ1-1; as DNA is missing, the TRBD1 call by TCRdb cannot be tested. The CDR3 here reads CAGQGQGRAFF. The entire variable domain, with the stretches around the CDR3 drawn from the reference TRBV2 and TRBJ1-1 proteins, is EPEVTQTPSHQVTQMGQEVILRCVPISNHLYFYWYRQILGQKVEFLVSFYNNEISEKSEIFDDQFSVERPDGSNFTLKIRSTKLEDSAMYFCAGQGQGRAFFGQGTRLTVV.